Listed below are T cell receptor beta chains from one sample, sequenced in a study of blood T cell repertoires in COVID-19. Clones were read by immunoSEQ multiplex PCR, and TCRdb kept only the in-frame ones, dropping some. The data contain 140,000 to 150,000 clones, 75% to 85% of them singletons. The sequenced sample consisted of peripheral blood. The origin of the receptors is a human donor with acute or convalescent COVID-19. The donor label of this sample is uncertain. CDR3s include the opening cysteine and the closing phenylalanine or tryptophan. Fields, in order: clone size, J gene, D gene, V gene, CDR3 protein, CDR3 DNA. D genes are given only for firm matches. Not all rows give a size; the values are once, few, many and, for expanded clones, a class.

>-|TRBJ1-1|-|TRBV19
CASSPAGGRTEAFF
TGTGCCAGTAGTCCGGCAGGAGGTCGGACTGAAGCTTTCTTT
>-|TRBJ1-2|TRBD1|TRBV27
CASNPGGAGGYTF
TGTGCCAGCAATCCAGGGGGCGCAGGTGGCTACACCTTC
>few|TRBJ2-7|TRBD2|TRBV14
CASSQGFGSGAYEQYF
TGTGCCAGCAGCCAAGGGTTCGGAAGCGGGGCATACGAGCAGTACTTC
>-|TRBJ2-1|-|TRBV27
CASSPTSNPLDEQFF
TGTGCCAGCAGTCCCACGTCCAACCCACTGGATGAGCAGTTCTTC
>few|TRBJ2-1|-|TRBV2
CASSERELARGEQFF
TGTGCCAGCAGTGAAAGGGAACTAGCCAGAGGGGAGCAGTTCTTC
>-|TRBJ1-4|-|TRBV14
CASSQEAGLNEKLFF
TGTGCCAGCAGCCAAGAAGCAGGACTTAATGAAAAACTGTTTTTT
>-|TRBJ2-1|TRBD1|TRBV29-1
CSAAGTGGVNEQFF
TGCAGCGCAGCCGGGACAGGGGGCGTAAATGAGCAGTTCTTC
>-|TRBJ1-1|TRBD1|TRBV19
CASSTTGVEAFF
TGTGCCAGTTCAACGACAGGGGTTGAAGCTTTCTTT
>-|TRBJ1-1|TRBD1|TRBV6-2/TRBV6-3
CAGSYSPGQGAGFTEAFF
TGTGCCGGCAGTTACTCTCCGGGACAGGGGGCCGGGTTCACTGAAGCTTTCTTT
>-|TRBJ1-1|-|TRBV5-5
CASSLAGPGRNTEAFF
TGTGCCAGCAGCTTGGCCGGGCCAGGGCGGAACACTGAAGCTTTCTTT
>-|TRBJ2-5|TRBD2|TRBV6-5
CASSSWVAGEQETQYF
TGTGCCAGCAGTTCTTGGGTAGCGGGGGAGCAAGAGACCCAGTACTTC
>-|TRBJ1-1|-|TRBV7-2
CASSLGGSTEAFF
TGTGCCAGCAGCTTGGGGGGTTCCACTGAAGCTTTCTTT
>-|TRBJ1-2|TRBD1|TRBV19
CASSVTGTGTASYGYTF
TGTGCCAGTAGTGTCACCGGGACAGGGACCGCGAGCTATGGCTACACCTTC
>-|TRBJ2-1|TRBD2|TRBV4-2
CASSQETSGVSYNEQFF
TGTGCCAGCAGCCAAGAGACTAGCGGAGTCTCCTACAATGAGCAGTTCTTC
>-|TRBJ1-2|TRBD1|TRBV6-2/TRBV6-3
CASSATGAYGYTF
TGTGCCAGCAGTGCGACAGGGGCCTATGGCTACACCTTC
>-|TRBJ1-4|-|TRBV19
CASTGGQPEEKLFF
TGTGCCAGTACGGGAGGTCAACCGGAGGAAAAACTGTTTTTT
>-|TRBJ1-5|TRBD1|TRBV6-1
CASSEGRQGAGEPQHF
TGTGCCAGCAGTGAAGGAAGACAGGGGGCAGGTGAGCCCCAGCATTTT
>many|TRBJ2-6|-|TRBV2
CASSGLPYTDGANVLTF
TGTGCCAGCAGTGGACTGCCCTACACTGACGGGGCCAACGTCCTGACTTTC
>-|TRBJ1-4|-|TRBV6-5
CASSFREVRTNEKLFF
TGTGCCAGCAGTTTTCGGGAGGTCAGGACCAATGAAAAACTGTTTTTT
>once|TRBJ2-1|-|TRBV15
CATPPTEGHNEQFF
TGTGCCACCCCACCTACAGAGGGTCACAATGAGCAGTTCTTC
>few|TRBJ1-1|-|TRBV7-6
CASSLATMNTEAFF
TGTGCCAGCAGCTTAGCGACAATGAACACTGAAGCTTTCTTT
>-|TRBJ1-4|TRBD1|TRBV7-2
CASSPGQGSEKLFF
TGTGCCAGCAGCCCGGGACAGGGCTCTGAAAAACTGTTTTTT
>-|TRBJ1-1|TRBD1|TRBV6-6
CASSYSPGQGNTEAFF
TGTGCCAGCAGTTACTCCCCCGGACAGGGTAACACTGAAGCTTTCTTT
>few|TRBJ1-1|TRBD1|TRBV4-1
CASSFGQGRTEAFF
TGCGCCAGCAGCTTCGGACAGGGAAGGACTGAAGCTTTCTTT
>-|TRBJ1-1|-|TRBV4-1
CASSQEWGGGKAFF
TGCGCCAGCAGCCAAGAATGGGGAGGGGGGAAAGCTTTCTTT
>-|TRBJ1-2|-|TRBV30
CAWIQGVDYGYTF
TGTGCCTGGATACAGGGAGTTGACTATGGCTACACCTTC